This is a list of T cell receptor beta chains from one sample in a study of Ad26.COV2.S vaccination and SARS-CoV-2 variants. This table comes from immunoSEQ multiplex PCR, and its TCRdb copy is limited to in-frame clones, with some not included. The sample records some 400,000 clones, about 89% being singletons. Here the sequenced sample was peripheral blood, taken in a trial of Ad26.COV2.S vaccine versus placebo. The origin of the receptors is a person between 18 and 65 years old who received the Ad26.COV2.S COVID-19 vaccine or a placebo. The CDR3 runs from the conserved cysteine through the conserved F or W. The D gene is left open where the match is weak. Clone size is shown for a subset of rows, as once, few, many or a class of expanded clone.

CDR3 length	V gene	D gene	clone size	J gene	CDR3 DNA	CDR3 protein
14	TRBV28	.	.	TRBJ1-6	TGTGCCAGCAACTTGGGTGGGGGGGAGCGGCCCCTCCACTTT	CASNLGGGERPLHF
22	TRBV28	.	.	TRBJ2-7	TGTGCCAGCAGCCAGCCTGGACAGAATACACCCGGGACCTCGGGTGGGTGGTACGAGCAGTACTTC	CASSQPGQNTPGTSGGWYEQYF
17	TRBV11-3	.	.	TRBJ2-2	TGTGCCAGCAGCTTAGATACCACTAGGGCGAACACCGGGGAGCTGTTTTTT	CASSLDTTRANTGELFF
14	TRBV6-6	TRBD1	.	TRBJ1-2	TGTGCCACCGACCTTCCTACAGGGGACTATGGCTACACCTTC	CATDLPTGDYGYTF
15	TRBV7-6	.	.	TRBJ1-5	TGTGCCAGCAGCTTAGGTGCGGGAGAAAATCAGCCCCAGCATTTT	CASSLGAGENQPQHF
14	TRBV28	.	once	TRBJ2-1	TGTGCCAGCAGTCCTCTCGGGACCCACAATGAGCAGTTCTTC	CASSPLGTHNEQFF
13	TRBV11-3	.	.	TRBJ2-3	TGTGCCAGCAGCTTAGCAGGGACAGATACGCAGTATTTT	CASSLAGTDTQYF
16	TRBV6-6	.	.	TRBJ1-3	TGTGCCAGCAGCAGTGTAGGGGTATCTGGTGGAAACACCATATATTTT	CASSSVGVSGGNTIYF
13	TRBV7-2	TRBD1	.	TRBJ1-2	TGTGCCAGCAGCAAGACAGGGGTCAAAGGCTACACCTTC	CASSKTGVKGYTF
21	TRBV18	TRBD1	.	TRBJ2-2	TGTGCCAGCTCACGAGAACTTCTCGGGACAGGGGGCTTTCGGAACACCGGGGAGCTGTTTTTT	CASSRELLGTGGFRNTGELFF
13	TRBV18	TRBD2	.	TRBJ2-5	TGTGCCTGCTCTAGCGGGGTACAAGAGACCCAGTACTTC	CACSSGVQETQYF
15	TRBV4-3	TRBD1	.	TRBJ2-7	TGCGCCAGCAGCCAAGCTCAGGGGGCCGCCTACGAGCAGTACTTC	CASSQAQGAAYEQYF
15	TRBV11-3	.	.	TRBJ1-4	TGTGCCAGCAGCTTCTCCGCAGGACATAATGAAAAACTGTTTTTT	CASSFSAGHNEKLFF
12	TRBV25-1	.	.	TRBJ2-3	TGTGCCAGCCGATTGGACACAGATACGCAGTATTTT	CASRLDTDTQYF
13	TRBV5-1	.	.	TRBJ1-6	TGCGCCAGCAGCTTGTCAAGGGATTCACCCCTCCACTTT	CASSLSRDSPLHF
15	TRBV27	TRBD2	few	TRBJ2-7	TGTGCCAGCAGCCGAGGACTAGCGGACTCCTACGAGCAGTACTTC	CASSRGLADSYEQYF
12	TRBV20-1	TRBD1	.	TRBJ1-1	TGCAGTGCTAGTCGGACAGGTTCTGAAGCTTTCTTT	CSASRTGSEAFF
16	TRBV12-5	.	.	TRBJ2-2	TGTGCTAGTGGTTTGGTAAGACCTACGAACACCGGGGAGCTGTTTTTT	CASGLVRPTNTGELFF
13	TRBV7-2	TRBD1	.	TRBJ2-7	TGTGCCAGCAGCCCCGGACAGGCTGGGGAGCAGTACTTC	CASSPGQAGEQYF
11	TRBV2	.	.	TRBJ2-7	TGTGCCAGCAGGGGTGGACTCGAGCAGTACTTC	CASRGGLEQYF
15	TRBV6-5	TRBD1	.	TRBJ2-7	TGTGCCAGCAGCTTAGTCTCGGGACAGTTCTACGAGCAGTACTTC	CASSLVSGQFYEQYF
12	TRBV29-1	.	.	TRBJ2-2	TGCAGCGCTCGGCACGGAAGTGGGGAGCTGTTTTTT	CSARHGSGELFF
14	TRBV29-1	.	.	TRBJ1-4	TGCAGCGTGGCACCGGGGTCGGGAAATGAAAAACTGTTTTTT	CSVAPGSGNEKLFF
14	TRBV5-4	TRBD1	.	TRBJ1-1	TGTGCCAGCAGTAAATATACAGGGGGCACTGAAGCTTTCTTT	CASSKYTGGTEAFF
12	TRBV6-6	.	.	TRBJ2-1	TGTGCCAGCAGTTTAAGAGGGGATGAGCAGTTCTTC	CASSLRGDEQFF
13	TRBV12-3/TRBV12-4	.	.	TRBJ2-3	TGTGCCAGCAGTTTAGCTAGCACAGATACGCAGTATTTT	CASSLASTDTQYF
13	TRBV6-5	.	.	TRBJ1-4	TGTGCCAGCAGTTACAGATCTAATGAAAAACTGTTTTTT	CASSYRSNEKLFF
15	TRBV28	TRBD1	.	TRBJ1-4	TGTGCCAGCAGTTTCTCGGCAGGGGGAAATGAAAAACTGTTTTTT	CASSFSAGGNEKLFF
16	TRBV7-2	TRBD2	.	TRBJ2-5	TGTGCCAGCAGCTTGGTAGCGGGAGGGCCAGAAGAGACCCAGTACTTC	CASSLVAGGPEETQYF
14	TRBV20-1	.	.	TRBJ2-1	TGCAGTGCTAGTAATCCGACTAGTTCAAATGAGCAGTTCTTC	CSASNPTSSNEQFF
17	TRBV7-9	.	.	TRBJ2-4	TGTGCCAGCAGCTTAGGGGGTCAGAGGGGTGAAGGAAACATTCAGTACTTC	CASSLGGQRGEGNIQYF
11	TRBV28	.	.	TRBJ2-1	TGTGCCAGCATGGGGTCCAATGAGCAGTTCTTC	CASMGSNEQFF
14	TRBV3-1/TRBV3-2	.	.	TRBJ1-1	TGTGCCAGCAGCCAAGACAGCTACAACACTGAAGCTTTCTTT	CASSQDSYNTEAFF
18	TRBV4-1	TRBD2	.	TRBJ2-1	TGCGCCAGCAGCCAACTGGACCTGGGACTAGCGGGAGACAATGAGCAGTTCTTC	CASSQLDLGLAGDNEQFF
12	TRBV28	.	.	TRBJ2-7	TGTGCCAGCAGTTTGGGCCCTAGGGAGCAGTACTTC	CASSLGPREQYF
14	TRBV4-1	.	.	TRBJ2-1	TGCGCCAGCAGCCTTGTCACCTCGGACAATGAGCAGTTCTTC	CASSLVTSDNEQFF
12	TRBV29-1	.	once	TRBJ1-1	TGCAGCGTCCACAGGGTGAACACTGAAGCTTTCTTT	CSVHRVNTEAFF
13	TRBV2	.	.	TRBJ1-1	TGTGCCAGCAAGGAGGCGGAGAACACTGAAGCTTTCTTT	CASKEAENTEAFF
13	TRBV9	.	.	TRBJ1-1	TGTGCCAGCAGCCCAGTGGGAGACACTGAAGCTTTCTTT	CASSPVGDTEAFF
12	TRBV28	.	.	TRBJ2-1	TGTGCCAGCAGTTTATTCAGGAATGAGCAGTTCTTC	CASSLFRNEQFF
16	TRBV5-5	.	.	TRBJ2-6	TGTGCCAGCAGCGATCGCGACCAAGTCGGGGCCAACGTCCTGACTTTC	CASSDRDQVGANVLTF
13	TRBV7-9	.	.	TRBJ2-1	TGTGCCAGCAGCGGGCAGACCTACAATGAGCAGTTCTTC	CASSGQTYNEQFF
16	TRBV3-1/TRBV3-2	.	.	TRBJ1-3	TGTGCCAGCAGCCAAGCAGGGTTGACGGCTGGAAACACCATATATTTT	CASSQAGLTAGNTIYF
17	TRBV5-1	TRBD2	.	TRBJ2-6	TGCGCCAGCAGCTTGCCGGGGGGGAGCTCTGGGGCCAACGTCCTGACTTTC	CASSLPGGSSGANVLTF
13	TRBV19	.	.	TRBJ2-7	TGTGCCAGTAATTCCGGGAGCTCGCACGAGCAGTACTTC	CASNSGSSHEQYF
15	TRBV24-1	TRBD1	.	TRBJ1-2	TGTGCCACCAGTGGGGCGAACAGGGGGGATTATGGCTACACCTTC	CATSGANRGDYGYTF
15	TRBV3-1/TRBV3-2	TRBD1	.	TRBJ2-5	TGTGCCAGCAGCCAAGAAAATGCAGGGGGAGAGACCCAGTACTTC	CASSQENAGGETQYF
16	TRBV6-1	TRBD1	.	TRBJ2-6	TGTGCCAGCAGTGTTGACAGGGGGTATGGGGCCAACGTCCTGACTTTC	CASSVDRGYGANVLTF
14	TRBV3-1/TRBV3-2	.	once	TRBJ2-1	TGTGCCAGCAGCCAAGATCAGGTTCCGGCTGAGCAGTTCTTC	CASSQDQVPAEQFF
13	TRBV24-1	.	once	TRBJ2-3	TGTGCTACCCCGGTTACTAGCACAGATACGCAGTATTTT	CATPVTSTDTQYF
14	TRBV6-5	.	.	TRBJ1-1	TGTGCCAGCAGTTGGAGGGGTCAGAACACTGAAGCTTTCTTT	CASSWRGQNTEAFF
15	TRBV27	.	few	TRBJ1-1	TGTGCCAGCAGTCGGTCTGGTGGGATGAACACTGAAGCTTTCTTT	CASSRSGGMNTEAFF
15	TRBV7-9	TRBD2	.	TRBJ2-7	TGTGCCAGCACACTAGCGGGGCCTCACTCCGGCGAGCAGTACTTC	CASTLAGPHSGEQYF
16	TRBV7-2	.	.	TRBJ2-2	TGTGCCAGCAGTACCGAGGGCCCTGGGTTTAACGGGGAGCTGTTTTTT	CASSTEGPGFNGELFF
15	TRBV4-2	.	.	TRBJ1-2	TGTGCCAGCAGCCAAGATCCGGGGCTCGGCTATGGCTACACCTTC	CASSQDPGLGYGYTF
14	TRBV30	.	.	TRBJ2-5	TGTGCCTGGGCTCCGGGACGCTCAAGGGGGACCCAGTACTTC	CAWAPGRSRGTQYF
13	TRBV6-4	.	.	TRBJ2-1	TGTGCCAGCAGTGACTCGACTAGCAATGAGCAGTTCTTC	CASSDSTSNEQFF
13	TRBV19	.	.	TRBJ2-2	TGTGCCTCAACAAGAGGGAGCACCGGGGAGCTGTTTTTT	CASTRGSTGELFF
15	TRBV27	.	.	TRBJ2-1	TGTGCCAGCAGTTCCGGGTTCCTTGGGGGGAATGAGCAGTTCTTC	CASSSGFLGGNEQFF
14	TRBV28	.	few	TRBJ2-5	TGTGCCAGCAGTGCTGGGGGGGGCCGGGAGACCCAGTACTTC	CASSAGGGRETQYF